This passage covers 10 T cell receptor beta chains from one sample sequenced in a study of cytotoxic CD8 clonotypes in ibrutinib-treated CLL. Repertoires were generated with immunoSEQ multiplex PCR, while TCRdb's copy carries only in-frame clones and drops some. The sample has around 40,000 clones; just over 70% are singletons. This sample comprised PBMCs, obtained at disease progression, from a patient treated with ibrutinib. Receptor source: a human donor with chronic lymphocytic leukemia.

As concerns this clone: This CDR3 is also generated by other DNA sequences in the sample. The genes are TRBV27 and TRBJ2-7, with D perhaps being TRBD1 or TRBD2 (6 bases each). CDR1 and CDR2 (germline): MNHEY, SMNVEV (reference sequence). V was trimmed by 5 bases and J by 3 bases, leaving 11 bases between them. CDR3 length: 13 amino acids. The CDR3 sequence is CASSPGASYEQYF. The CDR3 bases are TGTGCCAGCAGTCCGGGGGCAAGCTACGAGCAGTACTTC.

The chain uses TRBV29-1 and TRBJ2-2; D gene ambiguous. The CDR3 contains 14 residues. Germline CDR1 SQVTM, CDR2 ANQGSEA. Between the trimmed V and J ends, which lost 4 bases and 0 bases, there was a span of 9 bases. CDR3 DNA sequence: TGCAGCGTTGTGGGTCCGGCGAACACCGGGGAGCTGTTTTTT. This codes for CSVVGPANTGELFF.

The CDR3 nucleotides read TGTGCCAGCAGCCCCACCCACGGACAGGCCGCGACCTACAATGAGCAGTTCTTC. This gives the protein CASSPTHGQAATYNEQFF. The rearrangement joins TRBV7-3 to TRBJ2-1; 7 bases match TRBD1. There are 18 residues in the CDR3. V lost 5 bases, J lost 2 bases, and 15 bases stayed unmatched. The germline V gene encodes CDR1 SGHTA and CDR2 FQGTGA. Combining the CDR3 with reference TRBV7-3 and TRBJ2-1 gives the whole variable domain GAGVSQTPSNKVTEKGKYVELRCDPISGHTALYWYRQSLGQGPEFLIYFQGTGAADDSGLPNDRFFAVRPEGSVSTLKIQRTERGDSAVYLCASSPTHGQAATYNEQFFGPGTRLTVL.

This clone was found once. The V and J genes are TRBV18 and TRBJ1-1; no reliable D call. This CDR3 is built from 14 residues. V dropped 2 bases and J dropped 0 bases, with 7 bases sitting between them. CDR1 is KGHSH and CDR2 is LQKENI in the germline V gene. The CDR3 region has the DNA TGTGCCAGCTCACCAGCGGGGATGAACACTGAAGCTTTCTTT. Its protein is CASSPAGMNTEAFF.

This chain links TRBV2 with TRBJ1-1; D is unresolved. Germline CDR1 reads SNHLY; CDR2 reads FYNNEI. Trimming removed 2 bases at V and 1 base at J, with 8 bases between. The CDR3 is 14 residues long. Here the CDR3 DNA reads TGTGCCAGCAGTGAACTGGTAACGAACACTGAAGCTTTCTTT. Its protein product is CASSELVTNTEAFF.

This clone was detected once. The rearrangement links TRBV12-5 to TRBJ1-5, with TRBD1 matching over 7 bases. The length of the CDR3 is 16 residues. The junction had 7 bases not matched to a gene; V was cut back by 5 bases and J by 0 bases. CDR1 LGHNT and CDR2 FRNRAP come from the germline V gene. In nucleotides, the CDR3 is TGTGCTAGTGGTGTGGGACAGCTCTATAGCAATCAGCCCCAGCATTTT. It specifies CASGVGQLYSNQPQHF. The entire variable domain, with the rest obtained from reference TRBV12-5 and TRBJ1-5, is as follows: DARVTQTPRHKVTEMGQEVTMRCQPILGHNTVFWYRQTMMQGLELLAYFRNRAPLDDSGMPKDRFSAEMPDATLATLKIQPSEPRDSAVYFCASGVGQLYSNQPQHFGDGTRLSIL.

This chain links TRBV27 with TRBJ2-7; 12 bases are shared with TRBD2. In germline, CDR1 is MNHEY, CDR2 SMNVEV (reference sequence). This CDR3 is built from 15 residues. The J segment lost 2 bases and the V segment lost 5 bases, leaving 4 bases of the junction unmatched. The CDR3 reads CASSLTSGGPYEQYF. DNA of the CDR3: TGTGCCAGCAGTCTGACTAGCGGGGGACCCTACGAGCAGTACTTC.

The chain uses TRBV5-4 and TRBJ2-1; TRBD2 might be the D (7 bases). V lost 0 bases and J lost 4, with 14 bases in between. Germline CDR1 SGHNT, CDR2 YYREEE (reference sequence). This CDR3 comprises 16 residues. CDR3 sequence: CASSLATGRGYNEQFF. The CDR3 DNA follows: TGTGCCAGCAGCTTGGCCACAGGGAGGGGGTACAATGAGCAGTTCTTC. The full variable domain, with the rest looked up from reference TRBV5-4 and TRBJ2-1, is ETGVTQSPTHLIKTRGQQVTLRCSSQSGHNTVSWYQQALGQGPQFIFQYYREEENGRGNFPPRFSGLQFPNYSSELNVNALELDDSALYLCASSLATGRGYNEQFFGPGTRLTVL.

Only one count was recorded for this clone. The chain links TRBV18 to TRBJ1-4; no clear D gene. Germline lookup yields CDR1 KGHSH and CDR2 LQKENI. With 2 bases removed from V and 6 bases from J, the gap between germline ends came to 10 bases. The CDR3 is 14 amino acids. The CDR3 loop reads CASSPGNGDEKLFF. The CDR3 nucleotides are TGTGCCAGCTCACCAGGGAACGGCGATGAAAAACTGTTTTTT.

V and J are TRBV20-1 and TRBJ2-5, with 7 bases identical to TRBD2. In germline, CDR1 is DFQATT, CDR2 SNEGSKA (reference sequence). Germline trimming cut 7 bases from V and 2 bases from J; bases unmatched to any gene: 1. The CDR3 has 11 amino acids. CDR3 coding DNA: TGCAGTGTGGGGGGGCAAGAGACCCAGTACTTC. This encodes CSVGGQETQYF.